The 26 T cell receptor beta chains reported below all come from one sample, sequenced in a study of immune characterization of retroperitoneal liposarcoma. TCRdb passed the PCR reads through MiXCR, listing each CDR3 protein once. The table records approximately 9,500 distinct CDR3 sequences, around 28% of them present only once. The sequenced sample was tumor tissue. All receptors derive from a male donor with retroperitoneal liposarcoma.

The V gene is TRBV6-1, the J gene TRBJ1-1, with 7 bases identical to TRBD1. In germline, CDR1 is MNHNS, CDR2 SASEGT. Trimming took 5 bases from V and 1 from J; bases not matched to a gene: 10. The CDR3 contains 16 residues. The CDR3 loop reads CASSIRTGGQNTEAFF. The CDR3, as DNA: TGTGCCAGCAGTATTAGGACAGGAGGGCAGAACACTGAAGCTTTCTTT.

This clonotype was counted a few times. V gene TRBV6-1 combines with J gene TRBJ2-1; a possible D gene is TRBD2 (7 bases). The germline V gene has CDR1 MNHNS and CDR2 SASEGT. The CDR3 contains 15 residues. With 3 bases removed from V and 3 bases from J, the gap between germline ends came to 12 bases. The CDR3 nucleotides are TGTGCCAGCAGTGAGGTGGGGGGGCTCTACAATGAGCAGTTCTTC. This encodes CASSEVGGLYNEQFF.

V gene TRBV12-3 or TRBV12-4 combines with J gene TRBJ2-3, with TRBD2 identical over 7 bases. CDR3 length equals 13 residues. The trim removed 8 bases at V and 0 bases at J, leaving 2 bases unmatched. CDR3 region: CASLAGSTDTQYF. Written as DNA, the CDR3 is TGTGCCAGCTTAGCGGGTAGCACAGATACGCAGTATTTT.

The chain is built from TRBV28 and TRBJ2-3; TRBD2 matches 11 bases. Germline V CDR1 and CDR2: MDHEN, SYDVKM. CDR3 length: 15 residues. Trimming took 5 bases from V and 11 from J; bases not matched to a gene: 12. The CDR3 DNA follows: TGTGCCAGCAGTCCCGGGACTAGCGGCTACAATGAGCAGTATTTT. It yields the protein CASSPGTSGYNEQYF.

This clonotype showed up just once. The chain recombines TRBV7-4 with TRBJ2-1; TRBD1 or TRBD2 may be the D gene (5 bases each). The CDR3 runs to 12 residues. The V gene lost 1 base and the J gene lost 10 bases, with 8 bases spanning the gap. Germline assignment: CDR1 SGHVT and CDR2 SQSDAQ. The CDR3 bases are TGTGCCAGCAGCTTAGGGTGGGACGAGCAGTTCTTC. This codes for CASSLGWDEQFF.

The chain is built from TRBV10-1 and TRBJ2-1; no clear D. The V gene's germline CDR1 is WNHNN and CDR2 SYGVQD (reference sequence). The CDR3 is 14 residues long. Trimming removed 5 bases from V and 0 bases from J, with 8 bases in between. The DNA for the CDR3 is TGCGCCAGCAGTAAGGGAAGCTCCTACAATGAGCAGTTCTTC. It translates to CASSKGSSYNEQFF.

The chain joins TRBV11-2 to TRBJ2-5; the match to TRBD1 covers 8 bases. This CDR3 is 15 amino acids long. Germline V gene data show CDR1 as SGHAT and CDR2 as FQNNGV. The ends lost 0 bases at V and 2 bases at J; junction bases unmatched: 2. The CDR3 nucleotides read TGTGCCAGCAGCTTAGACAGGGGGCGGCAAGAGACCCAGTACTTC. This translates into CASSLDRGRQETQYF.

The chain employs TRBV24-1 and TRBJ2-2; 7 positions match TRBD2. Trimming at V came to 6 bases and at J to 4 bases, leaving 10 bases not matched to a gene. The CDR3 totals 16 residues. Germline CDR1 is KGHDR and CDR2 is SFDVKD. CDR3 protein: CATSPAARGFTGELFF. DNA for the CDR3: TGTGCCACCAGTCCCGCGGCGCGGGGGTTCACCGGGGAGCTGTTTTTT.

The rearrangement uses TRBV6-1 and TRBJ1-1, with TRBD1 matching over 9 bases. Germline assignment: CDR1 MNHNS and CDR2 SASEGT. The CDR3 loop spans 13 amino acids. V was clipped by 8 bases and J by 7 bases; unmatched bases: 8. CDR3: CASDKGQGIEAFF. The CDR3 DNA reads as TGTGCCAGCGATAAGGGACAGGGAATTGAAGCTTTCTTT.

In its sample, this clonotype was seen many times. The chain couples TRBV6-1 to TRBJ2-3; D tentatively reads TRBD1 or TRBD2 (5 bases each). The CDR3 is 15 residues long. The V and J ends lost 5 bases and 4 bases respectively, with 16 bases between them. Germline V gene sequence: CDR1 MNHNS, CDR2 SASEGT. CDR3 sequence reads: CASSLEGSRADTQYF. The CDR3 region has the DNA TGTGCCAGCAGTCTCGAGGGGTCGCGGGCAGATACGCAGTATTTT.

This clonotype counts as medium-sized. The rearrangement uses TRBV7-2 and TRBJ2-1; 13 positions agree with TRBD2. The V gene end was trimmed by 3 bases and the J gene end by 7 bases; junction bases not matched to a gene: 9. Germline CDR1 is SGHTA and CDR2 is FQGNSA. The CDR3 length is 17 residues. CDR3: CASSFAGTSGIVNEQFF. CDR3 DNA: TGTGCCAGCAGCTTTGCCGGGACTAGCGGGATCGTTAATGAGCAGTTCTTC.

The chain employs TRBV11-2 and TRBJ2-1, with D possibly matching TRBD1 (6 bases). The germline V gene has CDR1 SGHAT and CDR2 FQNNGV. The germline V and J ends were trimmed by 1 base and 2 bases, with 9 bases remaining between them. CDR3 length equals 15 residues. CDR3 amino acids: CASSLGPGAYNEQFF. The CDR3 bases are TGTGCCAGCAGCTTAGGCCCAGGGGCCTACAATGAGCAGTTCTTC.

The chain recombines TRBV27 with TRBJ2-3; 8 bases are shared with TRBD1. V was clipped by 3 bases and J by 4 bases; unmatched bases: 0. Germline V lookup: CDR1 MNHEY, CDR2 SMNVEV (reference sequence). CDR3 length: 13 amino acids. CDR3 sequence: CASSLTGADTQYF. CDR3 in DNA: TGTGCCAGCAGTTTGACAGGGGCAGATACGCAGTATTTT.

This clonotype was found a few times. The rearrangement uses TRBV11-2 and TRBJ2-4, with 7 bases aligning to TRBD2. This CDR3 has 13 amino acids. J lost 13 bases, V lost 1 base, and 7 bases had no gene match. The V gene's germline CDR1 is SGHAT and CDR2 FQNNGV. The CDR3 nucleotides read TGTGCCAGCAGCTTAGGGGAGGGGAGTGAGCAGTACTTC. Translated: CASSLGEGSEQYF.

The chain uses TRBV6-5 and TRBJ2-1; 10 bases are a match to TRBD1. The last part of the DNA fits TRBJ2-7 better; the J call may be wrong. This CDR3 region has 15 residues. Germline loops: CDR1 MNHEY, CDR2 SVGAGI. CDR3 nucleotides: TGTGCCAGCACTCGGGGTGGGACAGGGGTTTACGAGCAGTACTTC. Translating it yields CASTRGGTGVYEQYF.

The rearrangement uses TRBV6-1 and TRBJ1-3, with 7 bases that match TRBD1. The CDR3 totals 14 residues. With V trimmed by 6 bases and J by 7 bases, 9 bases remained unmatched. Germline assignment: CDR1 MNHNS and CDR2 SASEGT. For the CDR3, the DNA is TGTGCCAGCAGGCCTGACAGGGTCGGGAACACCATATATTTT. Its translation is CASRPDRVGNTIYF.

There are many counts of this clonotype. The V and J genes are TRBV11-2 and TRBJ2-1, with 11 bases that match TRBD2. Matching the DNA end better, TRBJ2-7 makes the J call doubtful. The CDR3 totals 15 residues. In germline, CDR1 is SGHAT, CDR2 FQNNGV. The CDR3 spells CASTPGTSGLNEQYF. CDR3 sequence (DNA): TGTGCCAGCACCCCCGGGACTAGCGGACTCAATGAGCAGTACTTC.

The chain carries TRBV11-2 and TRBJ2-1; D gene uncertain. The CDR3 is made up of 18 amino acids. V gave up 0 bases and J gave up 0 bases, with 15 bases separating them. Germline CDR1 is SGHAT and CDR2 is FQNNGV. The CDR3 spells CASSLDPPFLDSYNEQFF. Written as DNA, the CDR3 is TGTGCCAGCAGCTTAGATCCGCCCTTCCTAGACTCCTACAATGAGCAGTTCTTC.

This chain connects TRBV6-6 to TRBJ1-1, with D tentatively TRBD1 (6 bases). Germline assignment: CDR1 MNHNY and CDR2 SVGAGI (reference sequence). V was shortened by 0 bases and J by 1 base, with 15 bases between the two germline ends. The CDR3 is made up of 17 amino acids. The CDR3 sequence: CASSYSNLGGRNTEAFF. CDR3 nucleotide sequence: TGTGCCAGCAGTTACTCGAATTTGGGGGGCCGGAACACTGAAGCTTTCTTT.

In this sample, this clonotype is medium-sized (0.01 to 0.1%). The V gene is TRBV7-2, the J gene TRBJ2-3; 7 bases line up with TRBD2. CDR1 SGHTA and CDR2 FQGNSA come from the germline V gene. The junction had 12 bases not matched to a gene; V was cut back by 2 bases and J by 4 bases. The CDR3 extends over 17 amino acids. The CDR3 region is CASSLWASGAGPDTQYF. As DNA, the CDR3 is TGTGCCAGCAGCTTATGGGCTAGCGGAGCGGGCCCAGATACGCAGTATTTT.

V usage is TRBV6-5 and J usage is TRBJ2-5; the D gene is possibly TRBD2 (5 bases). The tail of the sequence fits TRBJ2-1 better, so the J call may be wrong. Per the germline V gene, CDR1 is MNHEY and CDR2 is SVGAGI. This CDR3 contains 13 residues. The CDR3 DNA reads TGTGCCAGCAGTTACGGTCTAGCTAAGGAGCAGTTCTTC. Translated, it gives CASSYGLAKEQFF.

The chain carries TRBV4-3 and TRBJ2-4; 12 bases line up with TRBD2. With 1 base clipped from V and 13 bases from J, the junction kept 11 bases outside the gene matches. CDR3 length equals 16 residues. Germline CDR1 LGHNA, CDR2 YSLEER. The CDR3 protein is CASSQVGSSGGVRQYF. DNA of the CDR3: TGCGCCAGCAGCCAAGTGGGGTCTAGCGGGGGGGTTCGGCAGTACTTC.

CDR3 nucleotide sequence: TGTGCCAGCAGTGAAGCTAGCGGGGGGGCCACAGATACGCAGTATTTT. It yields the protein CASSEASGGATDTQYF. The chain combines TRBV6-1 with TRBJ2-3; 11 bases are shared with TRBD2. Germline V lookup: CDR1 MNHNS, CDR2 SASEGT. After removal of 0 bases from V and 2 bases from J, the junction contained 1 base not matched to a gene. The CDR3 runs 16 residues.

This clonotype was recorded a few times. V gene TRBV5-3 combines with J gene TRBJ2-5, with 7 bases lining up with TRBD2. TRBV5-3 is an ORF, with its function uncertain. The CDR3 is 14 amino acids. The V segment lost 8 bases and the J segment 4 bases; nucleotides outside the gene matches: 11. The CDR3 DNA is TGTGCCAGCAGCACCTCCCCGGGGGGAGAGACCCAGTACTTC. Its protein product is CASSTSPGGETQYF.

The chain employs TRBV6-4 and TRBJ2-3, with D perhaps TRBD1 or TRBD2 (7 bases each). Germline lookup yields CDR1 MRHNA and CDR2 SNTAGT. The CDR3 totals 11 residues. V lost 7 bases to trimming and J lost 14 bases, with 16 bases between them. CDR3 sequence: CASINARGGYF. The CDR3, as DNA: TGTGCCAGCATAAACGCCAGGGGGGGGTATTTT.

This clonotype is medium-sized within its sample. The rearrangement links TRBV7-9 to TRBJ2-3; TRBD1 matches at 12 bases. Trimming at V came to 4 bases and at J to 5 bases, leaving 13 bases not matched to a gene. CDR1 and CDR2 (germline): SEHNR, FQNEAQ (reference sequence). The CDR3 contains 18 residues. The CDR3 nucleotides are TGTGCCAGCAGCTCACCTCGCCGGGACAGGGGGCATCAAGATACGCAGTATTTT. Translating it yields CASSSPRRDRGHQDTQYF.